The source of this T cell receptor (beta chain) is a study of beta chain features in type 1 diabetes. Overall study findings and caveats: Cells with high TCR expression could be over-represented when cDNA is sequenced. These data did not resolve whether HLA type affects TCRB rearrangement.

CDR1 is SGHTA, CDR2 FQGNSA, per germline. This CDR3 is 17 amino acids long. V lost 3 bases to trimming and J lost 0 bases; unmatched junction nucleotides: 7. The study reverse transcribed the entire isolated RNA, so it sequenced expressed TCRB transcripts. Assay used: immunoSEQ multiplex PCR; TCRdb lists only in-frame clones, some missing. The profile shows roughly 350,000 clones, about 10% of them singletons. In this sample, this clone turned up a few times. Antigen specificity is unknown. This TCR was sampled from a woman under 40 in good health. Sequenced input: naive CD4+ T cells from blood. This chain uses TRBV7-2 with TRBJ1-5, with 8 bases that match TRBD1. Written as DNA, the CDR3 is TGTGCCAGCAGCTTTACAGGGGGGCGAAGTAGCAATCAGCCCCAGCATTTT. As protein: CASSFTGGRSSNQPQHF.